Shown below are 10 T cell receptor beta chains from a single sample sequenced in a study of T-cell memory formation after mild COVID-19. MiXCR, run by TCRdb on the 5' RACE reads, gives a single entry per CDR3 protein. The sample carries roughly 310,000 distinct CDR3 sequences, approximately 15% recorded once. Sequencing was carried out using PBMCs or a T cell subset sorted from them (not recorded which). The receptor set was obtained from a man younger than 30 who had mild COVID-19 (a few samples of this study predate the infection). Cell type and time point are not known.

This clonotype was found a few times. The CDR3 reads CASSLAEAMTLRANYGYTF. DNA of the CDR3: TGTGCCAGCAGCTTAGCCGAGGCGATGACGCTTCGAGCTAACTATGGCTACACCTTC. The rearrangement links TRBV7-2 to TRBJ1-2; D is unresolved. Looked up from germline, CDR1 is SGHTA and CDR2 is FQGNSA. V was trimmed by 0 bases and J by 0 bases, leaving 20 bases between them. The CDR3 runs to 19 residues.

This clonotype was recorded a few times. The chain couples TRBV5-1 to TRBJ2-4; D assignment may be TRBD1 or TRBD2 (5 bases each). With 3 bases removed from V and 5 bases from J, the gap between germline ends came to 18 bases. Looked up from germline, CDR1 is SGHRS and CDR2 is YFSETQ. The CDR3 runs 16 residues. The CDR3 here is CASSSGTFRGQNIQYF. DNA of the CDR3: TGCGCCAGCAGCTCTGGGACCTTCCGGGGCCAAAACATTCAGTACTTC.

The chain combines TRBV20-1 with TRBJ2-4; D is undetermined. Trimming left V 0 bases short and J 1 base short, with 4 bases between. The germline gives CDR1 DFQATT, CDR2 SNEGSKA (reference sequence). The CDR3 runs 13 residues. CDR3 bases: TGCAGTGCTAGAGATGTCGCCAAAAACATTCAGTACTTC. This sequence encodes CSARDVAKNIQYF.

This clonotype was seen ten or more times. V usage is TRBV12-3 or TRBV12-4 and J usage is TRBJ2-5; D may be TRBD2 (7 bases). V was clipped by 6 bases and J by 5 bases, with 16 bases between them. This CDR3 has 14 amino acids. CDR3 loop: CASSRLGGQETQYF. The CDR3 region has the DNA TGTGCCAGCAGCCGCTTGGGGGGGCAGGAGACCCAGTACTTC.

This clonotype was recorded many times. The chain couples TRBV7-9 to TRBJ1-4; D unresolved. Germline loops: CDR1 SEHNR, CDR2 FQNEAQ (reference sequence). V lost 5 bases to trimming and J lost 5 bases, with 24 bases between them. The length of the CDR3 is 18 residues. The CDR3 nucleotides read TGTGCCAGCAGCCCCCCCCGAGTAGTCTCCCTCGGAAATGAAAAACTGTTTTTT. This codes for CASSPPRVVSLGNEKLFF.

This clonotype was found many times. The chain combines TRBV28 with TRBJ2-5, with D maybe TRBD1 (6 bases). Trimming took 6 bases from V and 2 from J, leaving 13 bases between them. This CDR3 is 14 amino acids long. The germline V gene has CDR1 MDHEN and CDR2 SYDVKM. In nucleotides, the CDR3 is TGTGCCAGCAGCGAGGGACAAACGCAAGAGACCCAGTACTTC. The encoded protein is CASSEGQTQETQYF.

This clonotype has just a few counts. The chain has TRBV4-1 and TRBJ1-5; a possible D gene is TRBD1 (5 bases). The germline V and J ends were trimmed by 0 bases and 2 bases, with 11 bases remaining between them. The CDR3 loop spans 16 amino acids. Germline CDR1 reads MGHRA; CDR2 reads YSYEKL. The CDR3 coding sequence is TGCGCCAGCAGCCAAGAAGGGTCGGGGGGCAATCAGCCCCAGCATTTT. Translation: CASSQEGSGGNQPQHF.

This clonotype was counted many times. This chain uses TRBV4-2 with TRBJ2-2; no definite D call. The V gene's germline CDR1 is LGHNA and CDR2 YNFKEQ. The CDR3 is made up of 14 amino acids. Trimming stripped 0 bases from V and 4 bases from J, with 6 bases between. The CDR3 coding sequence is TGTGCCAGCAGCCAAGAGTACAGCACCGGGGAGCTGTTTTTT. It is translated as CASSQEYSTGELFF.

The chain has TRBV7-2 and TRBJ1-6, with D unresolved. This CDR3 has 15 residues. Germline CDR1 SGHTA, CDR2 FQGNSA. Between the trimmed V and J ends, which lost 5 bases and 8 bases, there was a span of 16 bases. This chain's CDR3 is CASSPLSQVDSPLHF. The CDR3 bases are TGTGCCAGCAGCCCCTTGAGTCAGGTGGATTCACCCCTCCACTTT.

This clonotype was picked up a small number of times. The chain combines TRBV10-3 with TRBJ1-2, with D perhaps matching TRBD1 (5 bases). The CDR3 totals 16 residues. V lost 0 bases and J 2 bases, leaving 13 bases between the germline ends. CDR1 and CDR2 (germline): ENHRY, SYGVKD. The CDR3 bases are TGTGCCATCAGTGAGTCCTCCAAAGGGACCAACTATGGCTACACCTTC. It codes for CAISESSKGTNYGYTF.